These 31 T cell receptor beta chains originate from one sample sequenced in a study of cytomegalovirus exposure and HLA in healthy donors (TCRdb year 2017). Library prep was done by the immunoSEQ multiplex PCR assay. The table was pulled from immuneACCESS by TCRdb, which kept in-frame rearrangements only. Such tables lose some clones; where checked, under half of the loss comes from unresolved V genes, and the rest has no known cause. In this sample the table shows 150,000 to 170,000 clones, 75% to 90% of which occur a single time. Together, the top ten hold about 22% of the sample. Source material: PBMCs. All receptors derive from a man younger than 30 in good health and CMV-seropositive.

The chain is built from TRBV6-5 and TRBJ1-6; D gene unclear. Trimming removed 2 bases from V and 0 bases from J, with 8 bases in between. The CDR3 is made up of 16 amino acids. Germline CDR1 MNHEY, CDR2 SVGAGI. CDR3 DNA: TGTGCCAGCAGTTACGAAGGGAGCTCCTATAATTCACCCCTCCACTTT. Translated, it gives CASSYEGSSYNSPLHF.

J is TRBJ2-1 and V is TRBV25-1; weak D call: TRBD2 (6 bases). Trimming removed 7 bases from V and 4 bases from J, with 11 bases in between. The germline V gene has CDR1 MGHDK and CDR2 SYGVNS. This CDR3 comprises 13 residues. This CDR3 reads CASIGGGYNEQFF. CDR3 bases: TGTGCCAGCATTGGGGGAGGATACAATGAGCAGTTCTTC.

This clone has only a few counts. The chain has TRBV6-4 and TRBJ2-3, with 9 bases aligning to TRBD2. This CDR3 has 15 amino acids. V lost 2 bases and J lost 7; bases outside the gene matches: 7. Germline CDR1 and CDR2: MRHNA and SNTAGT. CDR3 amino acids: CASSDASGVGYTQYF. DNA of the CDR3: TGTGCCAGCAGTGACGCTAGCGGGGTCGGGTATACGCAGTATTTT.

The chain has TRBV6-6 and TRBJ2-7; tentative D call: TRBD1 (7 bases). V lost 7 bases and J lost 9, with 22 bases in between. CDR1 and CDR2 from the germline V gene are MNHNY and SVGAGI (reference sequence). This CDR3 has 14 amino acids. CDR3: CASTPSGAGGWQYF. The CDR3, as DNA: TGTGCCAGCACACCCTCCGGGGCAGGGGGGTGGCAGTACTTC.

The chain links TRBV2 to TRBJ2-7, with D perhaps TRBD1 (8 bases). Germline-derived CDR1 and CDR2 are SNHLY and FYNNEI. The CDR3 covers 15 residues. V was cut by 6 bases and J by 1 base, with 16 bases left in between. The CDR3 DNA sequence: TGTGCCAGCAGCGTTGACAGGGGAGGGTCCTACGAGCAGTACTTC. The encoded protein is CASSVDRGGSYEQYF.

This chain joins TRBV11-1 and TRBJ2-2, with TRBD2 matching over 11 bases. Germline V gene sequence: CDR1 SGHAT, CDR2 FQDESV (reference sequence). V lost 3 bases and J lost 7; bases outside the gene matches: 10. This CDR3 has 17 amino acids. This chain's CDR3 is CASSFGTSGSIGGELFF. CDR3 coding DNA: TGTGCCAGCAGCTTTGGTACTAGCGGGAGTATTGGCGGGGAGCTGTTTTTT. Full variable domain (missing parts from reference TRBV11-1 and TRBJ2-2): EAEVAQSPRYKITEKSQAVAFWCDPISGHATLYWYRQILGQGPELLVQFQDESVVDDSQLPKDRFSAERLKGVDSTLKIQPAELGDSAMYLCASSFGTSGSIGGELFFGEGSRLTVL.

The J gene is TRBJ2-1, the V gene TRBV7-2; the D gene is possibly TRBD1 (6 bases). The germline gives CDR1 SGHTA, CDR2 FQGNSA. This CDR3 comprises 15 residues. With 7 bases removed from V and 8 bases from J, the gap between germline ends came to 21 bases. CDR3 sequence reads: CASTQSPPRGDEQFF. The CDR3, as DNA: TGTGCCAGCACCCAGTCTCCCCCCAGGGGCGATGAGCAGTTCTTC.

The rearrangement joins TRBV9 to TRBJ2-1; 12 nucleotides match TRBD2. J was trimmed by 5 bases and V by 3 bases; bases with no gene match: 3. CDR1 and CDR2 (germline): SGDLS, YYNGEE. The CDR3 is 15 residues long. CDR3 in amino acids: CASSGTSGANNEQFF. The CDR3 nucleotides are TGTGCCAGCAGCGGGACTAGCGGGGCTAACAATGAGCAGTTCTTC.

This sequence joins TRBV30 and TRBJ1-1; D possibly corresponds to TRBD1 (5 bases). V was clipped by 0 bases and J by 3 bases, with 17 bases between them. The CDR3 is 16 amino acids. CDR1 and CDR2 (germline): GTSNPN, SVGIG (reference sequence). This CDR3 is CAWSVSRSGGDTEAFF. DNA for the CDR3: TGTGCCTGGAGTGTAAGCCGGTCGGGAGGGGACACTGAAGCTTTCTTT.

Regarding this clone: Mismatch with germline at one junction end may stem from a read error. The chain combines TRBV19 with TRBJ2-7; tentative D call: TRBD1 (6 bases). This CDR3 spans 13 amino acids. Germline V gene lookup returns CDR1 LNHDA and CDR2 SQIVND (reference sequence). The CDR3 region is CASSIDLLGTPHF. CDR3 coding DNA: TGTGCCAGTAGTATAGATCTATTGGGGACACCACACTTC. The complete variable domain, with remaining parts taken from reference TRBV19 and TRBJ2-7, reads DGGITQSPKYLFRKEGQNVTLSCEQNLNHDAMYWYRQDPGQGLRLIYYSQIVNDFQKGDIAEGYSVSREKKESFPLTVTSAQKNPTAFYLCASSIDLLGTPHFGPGTRLTVT.

The chain combines TRBV6-4 with TRBJ2-7; TRBD2 might be the D (5 bases). The V gene's germline CDR1 is MRHNA and CDR2 SNTAGT. Between the trimmed V and J ends, which lost 4 bases and 6 bases, there was a span of 13 bases. The CDR3 sequence is 13 residues long. The CDR3 region has the DNA TGTGCCAGCAGTGCCGACCTCAGCGGCGAGCAGTACTTC. This gives the protein CASSADLSGEQYF.

The chain uses TRBV30 and TRBJ2-1; TRBD2 matches 7 bases. The CDR3 has 13 residues. The V and J ends lost 4 bases and 10 bases, in that order; junction bases with no gene match: 10. The V gene's germline CDR1 is GTSNPN and CDR2 SVGIG (reference sequence). The CDR3 coding sequence is TGTGCCTGGACCCCCGGGACTATCGGGGAGCAGTTCTTC. Translation: CAWTPGTIGEQFF.

The V and J genes are TRBV5-4 and TRBJ2-3, with D possibly matching TRBD1 (5 bases). The CDR3 is 15 amino acids. Trimming stripped 2 bases from V and 1 base from J, with 11 bases between. Germline V gives CDR1 SGHNT, CDR2 YYREEE (reference sequence). The CDR3 loop is CASSLSTAGTDTQYF. CDR3 bases: TGTGCCAGCAGCTTATCGACAGCCGGCACAGATACGCAGTATTTT. Complete variable domain (other parts from reference TRBV5-4 and TRBJ2-3): ETGVTQSPTHLIKTRGQQVTLRCSSQSGHNTVSWYQQALGQGPQFIFQYYREEENGRGNFPPRFSGLQFPNYSSELNVNALELDDSALYLCASSLSTAGTDTQYFGPGTRLTVL.

The chain has TRBV27 and TRBJ1-6; 7 bases are a match to TRBD1. V shed 5 bases and J 7 bases; nucleotides not matched to a gene: 8. The CDR3 covers 15 residues. The germline V gene has CDR1 MNHEY and CDR2 SMNVEV (reference sequence). CDR3 amino acids: CASSPSTGLNSPLHF. The CDR3 DNA sequence: TGTGCCAGCAGTCCCTCGACAGGGTTAAATTCACCCCTCCACTTT.

The V gene is TRBV28, the J gene TRBJ2-3; 8 nucleotides agree with TRBD1. The length of the CDR3 is 14 residues. After removal of 6 bases from V and 1 base from J, the junction contained 3 bases not matched to a gene. Germline V gives CDR1 MDHEN, CDR2 SYDVKM. The CDR3 region is CASRDRVRTDTQYF. The DNA of the CDR3 is TGTGCCAGCAGGGACAGGGTCCGCACAGATACGCAGTATTTT.

The chain links TRBV19 to TRBJ1-2, with 12 nucleotides matching TRBD1. CDR3 size: 16 residues. Germline V gene sequence: CDR1 LNHDA, CDR2 SQIVND (reference sequence). Trimming cost V 7 bases and J 5 bases; bases outside gene matches: 11. The CDR3 loop reads CASTIGGTGGWYGYTF. CDR3 coding DNA: TGTGCCAGTACTATTGGCGGGACAGGGGGCTGGTATGGCTACACCTTC.

The V call is TRBV5-6, the J call TRBJ2-5; 8 positions match TRBD2. J gave up 1 base and V 1 base, and 6 bases lay outside the gene matches. CDR3 length: 16 residues. Germline V gives CDR1 SGHDT, CDR2 YYEEEE. The CDR3 region is CASSLIAGGGQETQYF. CDR3 DNA sequence: TGTGCCAGCAGCTTGATCGCGGGGGGAGGCCAAGAGACCCAGTACTTC.

This clone appeared a single time. The rearrangement uses TRBV5-8 and TRBJ2-2; D is perhaps TRBD1 (5 bases). The CDR3 is 15 residues long. Germline CDR1 SGHTS, CDR2 YDEGEE. V lost 1 base and J 5 bases, leaving 12 bases between the germline ends. CDR3 nucleotide sequence: TGTGCCAGCAGCTTGTTTTCAGGGAAAACCGGGGAGCTGTTTTTT. Translating gives CASSLFSGKTGELFF.

The chain employs TRBV6-4 and TRBJ1-1; TRBD1 aligns across 12 bases. Losses at the gene ends were 4 bases for V and 5 bases for J; bases not matched to a gene: 5. Per germline, CDR1 MRHNA and CDR2 SNTAGT. The CDR3 totals 15 residues. The CDR3 DNA reads as TGTGCCAGCAGTGCGGGGACAGGGGGCGATACTGAAGCTTTCTTT. Protein sequence: CASSAGTGGDTEAFF.

V usage is TRBV7-9 and J usage is TRBJ2-7, with D possibly being TRBD1 (6 bases). Trimming took 3 bases from V and 1 from J, leaving 7 bases between them. This CDR3 contains 13 residues. Germline V gives CDR1 SEHNR, CDR2 FQNEAQ (reference sequence). CDR3 sequence: CASSFRGSYEQYF. The CDR3 DNA sequence: TGTGCCAGCAGCTTTAGGGGGTCCTACGAGCAGTACTTC.

The V call is TRBV5-1, the J call TRBJ2-4; TRBD1 might be the D (5 bases). Germline loops: CDR1 SGHRS, CDR2 YFSETQ. Trimming removed 1 base from V and 10 bases from J, with 15 bases in between. CDR3 length equals 14 residues. The CDR3 DNA sequence: TGCGCCAGCAGCTTGAATTTGGCAGGGTGGATTCAGTACTTC. Protein sequence: CASSLNLAGWIQYF.

The rearrangement uses TRBV13 and TRBJ1-5; 8 nucleotides align to TRBD1. Germline loops: CDR1 PRHDT, CDR2 FYEKMQ (reference sequence). Trimming at V came to 8 bases and at J to 11 bases, leaving 17 bases not matched to a gene. The CDR3 length is 15 residues. CDR3 residues: CASSRAGQGDLAQHF. The CDR3 DNA is TGTGCCAGCTCCCGAGCCGGACAGGGCGATTTGGCCCAGCATTTT.

J is TRBJ1-2 and V is TRBV30; perhaps TRBD1 as D (5 bases). Looked up from germline, CDR1 is GTSNPN and CDR2 is SVGIG (reference sequence). The CDR3 loop spans 12 amino acids. V lost 5 bases and J 7 bases, leaving 14 bases between the germline ends. This CDR3 is CAWRRLRVGYTF. The CDR3 nucleotides are TGTGCCTGGCGCCGTCTCAGGGTTGGCTACACCTTC. Full variable domain (outside the CDR3, taken from reference TRBV30 and TRBJ1-2): SQTIHQWPATLVQPVGSPLSLECTVEGTSNPNLYWYRQAAGRGLQLLFYSVGIGQISSEVPQNLSASRPQDRQFILSSKKLLLSDSGFYLCAWRRLRVGYTFGSGTRLTVV.

The V and J genes are TRBV30 and TRBJ2-1, with 8 bases lining up with TRBD1. The CDR3 extends over 13 amino acids. Germline CDR1 GTSNPN, CDR2 SVGIG (reference sequence). V lost 0 bases, J lost 7 bases, and 2 bases stayed unmatched. CDR3 residues: CAWSVTGGNEQFF. The CDR3 DNA reads TGTGCCTGGAGTGTAACAGGGGGGAATGAGCAGTTCTTC. Supplemented by reference TRBV30 and TRBJ2-1, the full variable domain reads SQTIHQWPATLVQPVGSPLSLECTVEGTSNPNLYWYRQAAGRGLQLLFYSVGIGQISSEVPQNLSASRPQDRQFILSSKKLLLSDSGFYLCAWSVTGGNEQFFGPGTRLTVL.

J is TRBJ2-3 and V is TRBV5-1, with TRBD2 as a possible D gene (7 bases). The V end lost 2 bases, the J end lost 4 bases, and 14 bases lay between the germline ends. Germline V gene lookup returns CDR1 SGHRS and CDR2 YFSETQ. This CDR3 has 15 residues. In nucleotides, the CDR3 is TGCGCCAGCAGCTTAGGGGGGGCGAAGGCAGATACGCAGTATTTT. It translates to CASSLGGAKADTQYF.

This chain links TRBV5-6 with TRBJ2-4; TRBD2 matches at 7 bases. Germline assignment: CDR1 SGHDT and CDR2 YYEEEE. The CDR3 loop spans 14 amino acids. V lost 1 base and J lost 7; bases outside the gene matches: 5. The DNA of the CDR3 is TGTGCCAGCAGCTTGAGGGAGGGTCCCAACATTCAGTACTTC. It codes for CASSLREGPNIQYF.

The V gene is TRBV5-3, the J gene TRBJ2-2; 7 bases agree with TRBD2. TRBV5-3 is reported as an ORF; its role is uncertain. This CDR3 is 15 amino acids long. Trimming removed 9 bases from V and 0 bases from J; junction bases left unmatched: 8. The CDR3 region is CATNKGLSNTGELFF. CDR3 DNA: TGTGCCACAAACAAGGGACTATCGAACACCGGGGAGCTGTTTTTT.

The gene calls are TRBV4-3 and TRBJ1-2, with 8 bases aligning to TRBD1. The CDR3 runs 14 residues. J gave up 5 bases and V 5 bases, and 7 bases lay outside the gene matches. From germline, CDR1 is LGHNA and CDR2 YSLEER. CDR3 region: CASSADRAPYGYTF. DNA for the CDR3: TGCGCCAGCAGCGCGGACAGGGCCCCTTATGGCTACACCTTC.

This sequence joins TRBV9 and TRBJ1-1, with 8 bases matching TRBD1. CDR3 length: 17 amino acids. The germline V gene encodes CDR1 SGDLS and CDR2 YYNGEE. Trimming took 1 base from V and 0 from J; bases not matched to a gene: 8. CDR3 DNA sequence: TGTGCCAGCAGCGTATCTGGCAGGGGGCGCCTGAACACTGAAGCTTTCTTT. Translating gives CASSVSGRGRLNTEAFF.

The chain uses TRBV11-2 and TRBJ1-5; 9 nucleotides align to TRBD1. The CDR3 is 13 amino acids. V dropped 5 bases and J dropped 7; count of bases not matched to a gene: 3. Germline-derived CDR1 and CDR2 are SGHAT and FQNNGV. The CDR3 protein is CASSRDREQPQHF. CDR3 bases: TGTGCCAGCAGCCGGGACAGGGAACAGCCCCAGCATTTT.

For this clone: Other DNA sequences in the same sample also yield this CDR3. The chain is built from TRBV4-3 and TRBJ2-7, with 15 bases lining up with TRBD2. The CDR3 is made up of 14 amino acids. The V and J ends lost 3 bases and 6 bases, in that order; junction bases with no gene match: 0. Germline V gene sequence: CDR1 LGHNA, CDR2 YSLEER. CDR3 region: CASSQGLAGGEQYF. The CDR3 region has the DNA TGCGCCAGCAGCCAGGGACTAGCGGGGGGCGAGCAGTACTTC.